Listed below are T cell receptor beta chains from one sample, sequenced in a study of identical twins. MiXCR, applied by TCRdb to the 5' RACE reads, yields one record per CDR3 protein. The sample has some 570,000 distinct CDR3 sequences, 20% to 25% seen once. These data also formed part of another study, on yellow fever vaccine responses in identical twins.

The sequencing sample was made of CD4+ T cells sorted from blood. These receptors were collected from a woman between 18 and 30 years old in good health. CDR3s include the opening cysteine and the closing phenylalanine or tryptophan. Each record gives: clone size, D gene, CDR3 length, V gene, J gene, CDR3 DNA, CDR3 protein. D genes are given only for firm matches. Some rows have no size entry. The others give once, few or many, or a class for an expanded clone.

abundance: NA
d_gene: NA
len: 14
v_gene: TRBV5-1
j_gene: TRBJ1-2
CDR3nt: TGCGCCAGCAGCGCATCACAGGGAGCCTATGGCTACACCTTC
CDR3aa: CASSASQGAYGYTF

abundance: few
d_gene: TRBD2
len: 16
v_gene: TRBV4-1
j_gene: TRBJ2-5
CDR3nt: TGCGCCAGCAGCCTACGACTAGCGGACCCACAAGAGACCCAGTACTTC
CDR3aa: CASSLRLADPQETQYF

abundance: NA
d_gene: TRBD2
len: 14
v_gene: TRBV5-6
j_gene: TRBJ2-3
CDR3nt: TGTGCCATCAGCGGCGGACTAGCTTCAGATACGCAGTATTTT
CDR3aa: CAISGGLASDTQYF

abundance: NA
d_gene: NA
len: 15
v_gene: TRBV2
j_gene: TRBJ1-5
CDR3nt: TGTGCCAGCAGTGTACAGGGCTGGAGCAATCAGCCCCAGCATTTT
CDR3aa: CASSVQGWSNQPQHF

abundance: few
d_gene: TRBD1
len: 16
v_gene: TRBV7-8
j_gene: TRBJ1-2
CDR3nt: TGTGCCAGCAGCTTAGTAACAGGGGTTTATAGCTATGGCTACACCTTC
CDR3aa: CASSLVTGVYSYGYTF

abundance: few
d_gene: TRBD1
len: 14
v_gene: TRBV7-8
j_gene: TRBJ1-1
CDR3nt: TGTGCCAGCAGACAGGGGGCTTCGAACACTGAAGCTTTCTTT
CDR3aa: CASRQGASNTEAFF

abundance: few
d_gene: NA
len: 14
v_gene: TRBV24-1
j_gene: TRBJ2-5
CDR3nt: TGTGCCACCAGTGATTTCGCTACGCAGGAGACCCAGTACTTC
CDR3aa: CATSDFATQETQYF

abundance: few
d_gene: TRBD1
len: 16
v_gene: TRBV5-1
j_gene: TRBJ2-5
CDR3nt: TGCGCCAGCACCACCTCCGGGACAGCCCTACAAGAGACCCAGTACTTC
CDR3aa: CASTTSGTALQETQYF

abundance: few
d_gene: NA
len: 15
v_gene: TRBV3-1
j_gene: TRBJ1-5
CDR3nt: TGTGCCAGCAGCCCAATGACAGGAAACAATCAGCCCCAGCATTTT
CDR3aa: CASSPMTGNNQPQHF

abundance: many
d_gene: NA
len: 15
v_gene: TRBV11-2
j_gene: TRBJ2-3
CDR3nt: TGTGCCAGCAGCTTAGTCTCGGAGGGACTAGATACGCAGTATTTT
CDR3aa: CASSLVSEGLDTQYF

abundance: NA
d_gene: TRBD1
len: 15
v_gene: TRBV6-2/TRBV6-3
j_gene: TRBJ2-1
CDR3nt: TGTGCCAGCAGAACAGGGGGAGGCCACTACAATGAGCAGTTCTTC
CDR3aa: CASRTGGGHYNEQFF

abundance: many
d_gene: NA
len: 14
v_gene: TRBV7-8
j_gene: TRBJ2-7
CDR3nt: TGTGCCAGCAGCCCGGACTTAAGATCCTACGAGCAGTACTTC
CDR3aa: CASSPDLRSYEQYF

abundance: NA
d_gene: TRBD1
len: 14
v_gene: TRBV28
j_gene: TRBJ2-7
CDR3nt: TGTGCCAGCAGAAGAGCAGGGGGCTACTACGAGCAGTACTTC
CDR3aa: CASRRAGGYYEQYF

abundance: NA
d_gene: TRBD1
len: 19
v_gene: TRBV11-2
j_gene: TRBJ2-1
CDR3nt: TGTGCCAGCAGCGGGATCGGGACAGGGGGCTCAAGCTCCTACAATGAGCAGTTCTTC
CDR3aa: CASSGIGTGGSSSYNEQFF

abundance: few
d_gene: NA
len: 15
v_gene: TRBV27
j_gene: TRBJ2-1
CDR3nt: TGTGCCAGCAGTTTGGGGGGACACAGGAAGAATGAGCAGTTCTTC
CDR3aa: CASSLGGHRKNEQFF

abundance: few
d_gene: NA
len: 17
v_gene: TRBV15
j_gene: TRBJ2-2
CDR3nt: TGTGCCACCAGCAGACGACCGACAATCAGCGGTCCCGGGGAGCTGTTTTTT
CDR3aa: CATSRRPTISGPGELFF

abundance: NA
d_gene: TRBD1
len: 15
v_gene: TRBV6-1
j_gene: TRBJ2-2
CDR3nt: TGTGCCAGCAGCACCCGGGACAGGGGGACCGGGGAGCTGTTTTTT
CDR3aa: CASSTRDRGTGELFF

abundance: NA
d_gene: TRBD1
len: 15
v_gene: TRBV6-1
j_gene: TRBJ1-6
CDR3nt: TGTGCCAGCAGAGCCAGGGACAGAACATATGCGCCCCTCCACTTT
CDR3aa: CASRARDRTYAPLHF

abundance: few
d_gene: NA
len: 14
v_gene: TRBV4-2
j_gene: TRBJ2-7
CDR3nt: TGTGCCAGCAGCCAAGGACAGAGCTCCTACGAGCAGTACTTC
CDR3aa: CASSQGQSSYEQYF

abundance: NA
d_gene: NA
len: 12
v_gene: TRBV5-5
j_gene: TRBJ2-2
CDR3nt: TGTGCCAGCAGCCACGCGTCTGGGGAGCTGTTTTTT
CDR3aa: CASSHASGELFF

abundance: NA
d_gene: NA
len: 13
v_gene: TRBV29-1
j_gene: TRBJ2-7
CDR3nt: TGCAGCGTTGATCTGGACAGCTCCTACGAGCAGTACTTC
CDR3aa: CSVDLDSSYEQYF

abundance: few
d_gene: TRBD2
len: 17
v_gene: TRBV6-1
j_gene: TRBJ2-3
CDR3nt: TGTGCCAGCAGTGAGGCTGCTGGCGGGAGGGCCCCAGATACCCAGTATTTT
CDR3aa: CASSEAAGGRAPDTQYF

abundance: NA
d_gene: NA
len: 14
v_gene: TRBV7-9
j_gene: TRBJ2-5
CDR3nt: TGTGCCGTTCCTAGTGGATGGGACGGAGAGACCCAGTACTTC
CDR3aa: CAVPSGWDGETQYF

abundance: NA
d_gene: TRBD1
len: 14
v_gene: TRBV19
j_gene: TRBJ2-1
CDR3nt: TGTGCCAGTAGCAAAGACAGGGGGCGGGCTGAGCAGTTCTTC
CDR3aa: CASSKDRGRAEQFF

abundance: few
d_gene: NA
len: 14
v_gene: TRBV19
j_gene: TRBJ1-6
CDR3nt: TGTGCCAGTAGTATTACAGGGTCGGATTCACCCCTCCACTTT
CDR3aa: CASSITGSDSPLHF

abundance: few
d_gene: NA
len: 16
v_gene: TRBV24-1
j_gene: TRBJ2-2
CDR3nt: TGTGCCACCAGTGATTTGCCAGGGTGGAACACCGGGGAGCTGTTTTTT
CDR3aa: CATSDLPGWNTGELFF

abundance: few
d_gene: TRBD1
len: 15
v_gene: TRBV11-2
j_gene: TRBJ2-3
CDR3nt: TGTGCCAGCAGCTCACGACAGGGGGCCACAGATACGCAGTATTTT
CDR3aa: CASSSRQGATDTQYF

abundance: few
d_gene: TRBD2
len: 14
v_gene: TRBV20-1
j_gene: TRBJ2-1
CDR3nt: TGCAGTACACGGGGGGTGAGCTCCTACAATGAGCAGTTCTTC
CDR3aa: CSTRGVSSYNEQFF

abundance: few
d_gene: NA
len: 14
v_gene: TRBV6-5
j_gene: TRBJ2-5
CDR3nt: TGTGCCAGCAGTTACCAGGGGCCGGGGGAGACCCAGTACTTC
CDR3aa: CASSYQGPGETQYF

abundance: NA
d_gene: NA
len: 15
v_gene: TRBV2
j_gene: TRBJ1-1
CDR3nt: TGTGCCAGCAGTGGGGTCGGGACACCTGTCACTGAAGCTTTCTTT
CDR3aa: CASSGVGTPVTEAFF

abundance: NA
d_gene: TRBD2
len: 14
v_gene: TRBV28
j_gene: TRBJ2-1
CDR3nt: TGTGCCAGCAGTCTCGAGCGGGGGTACAATGAGCAGTTCTTC
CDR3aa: CASSLERGYNEQFF

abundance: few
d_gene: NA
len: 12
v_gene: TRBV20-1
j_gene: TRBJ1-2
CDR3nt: TGCAGTGCCCCCAGGTCGGGAACTGGCTACACCTTC
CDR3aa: CSAPRSGTGYTF

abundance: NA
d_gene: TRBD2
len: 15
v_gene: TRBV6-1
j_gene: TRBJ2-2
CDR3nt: TGTGCCAGCAGGATGGGACTAGCGGGTGCCGGGGAGCTGTTTTTT
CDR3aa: CASRMGLAGAGELFF

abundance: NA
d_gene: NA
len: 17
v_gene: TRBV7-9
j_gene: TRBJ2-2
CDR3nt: TGTGCCAGCAGCTTAGCTTTTGGGCTACTAAACACCGGGGAGCTGTTTTTT
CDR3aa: CASSLAFGLLNTGELFF

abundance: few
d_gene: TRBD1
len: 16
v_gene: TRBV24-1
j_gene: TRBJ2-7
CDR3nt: TGTGCCCCCCCTTCCCGCCACGGACAGGGGAATTATGAGCAGTACTTC
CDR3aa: CAPPSRHGQGNYEQYF

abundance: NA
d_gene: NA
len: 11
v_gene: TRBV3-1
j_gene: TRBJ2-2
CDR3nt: TGTGCCACCTGGGGGTCCGGGGAGCTGTTTTTT
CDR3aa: CATWGSGELFF

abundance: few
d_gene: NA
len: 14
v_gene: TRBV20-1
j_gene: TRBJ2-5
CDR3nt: TGCAGTGCTAGATTAGGGACGAAACAAGAGACCCAGTACTTC
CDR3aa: CSARLGTKQETQYF

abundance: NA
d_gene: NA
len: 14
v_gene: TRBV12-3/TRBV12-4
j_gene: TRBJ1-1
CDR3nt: TGTGCCAGCAACAAAGGGCCCGTTAGCACTGAAGCTTTCTTT
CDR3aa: CASNKGPVSTEAFF

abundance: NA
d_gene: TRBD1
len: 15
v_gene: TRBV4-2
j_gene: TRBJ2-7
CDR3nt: TGTGCCAGCAGCCCTATGGACCGGGACAGGGGGGAGCAGTACTTC
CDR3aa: CASSPMDRDRGEQYF

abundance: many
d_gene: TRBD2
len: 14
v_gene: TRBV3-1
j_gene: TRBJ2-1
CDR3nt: TGTGCCAGCAGCCAACTAGCGGGAGGCAATGAGCAGTTCTTC
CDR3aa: CASSQLAGGNEQFF

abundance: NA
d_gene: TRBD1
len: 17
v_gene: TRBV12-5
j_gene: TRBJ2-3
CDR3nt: TGTGCTAGTGGCAACCCGACAGGGGCCCTAACCACAGATACGCAGTATTTT
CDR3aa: CASGNPTGALTTDTQYF

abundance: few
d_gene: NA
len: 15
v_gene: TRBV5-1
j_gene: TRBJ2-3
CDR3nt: TGCGCCAGCAGCTTGGCCCTTGGTGGCACAGATACGCAGTATTTT
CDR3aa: CASSLALGGTDTQYF

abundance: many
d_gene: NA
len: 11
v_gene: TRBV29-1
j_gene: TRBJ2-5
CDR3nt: TGCAGCGTTGAAGGGGGCGGGGACCAGTACTTC
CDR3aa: CSVEGGGDQYF

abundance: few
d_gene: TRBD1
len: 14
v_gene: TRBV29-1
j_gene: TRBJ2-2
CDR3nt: TGCAGCGTTTCCAGACAGGGGGGAACCGGGGAGCTGTTTTTT
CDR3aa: CSVSRQGGTGELFF

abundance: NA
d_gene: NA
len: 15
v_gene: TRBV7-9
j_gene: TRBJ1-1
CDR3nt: TGTGCCAGCAGCTTAAGGCCAGGGCAGAACACTGAAGCTTTCTTT
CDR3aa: CASSLRPGQNTEAFF

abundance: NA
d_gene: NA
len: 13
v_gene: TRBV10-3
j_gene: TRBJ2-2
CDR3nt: TGTGCCGCCATATCCCTGAACACCGGGGAGCTGTTTTTT
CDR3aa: CAAISLNTGELFF

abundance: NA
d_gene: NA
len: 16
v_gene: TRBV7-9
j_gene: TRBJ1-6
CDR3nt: TGTGCCAGCAGCTTAGCGCAGGGAATGTATAATTCACCCCTCCACTTT
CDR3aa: CASSLAQGMYNSPLHF

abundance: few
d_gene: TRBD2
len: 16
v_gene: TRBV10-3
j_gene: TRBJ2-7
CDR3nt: TGTGCCATCAGTGAGTCAAGGACTAGCGGAAAGTACGAGCAGTACTTC
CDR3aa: CAISESRTSGKYEQYF

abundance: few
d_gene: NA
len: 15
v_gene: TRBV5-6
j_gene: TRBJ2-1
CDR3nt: TGTGCCAGCAGCCCCCCGCGGGGAGAGAACAATGAGCAGTTCTTC
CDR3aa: CASSPPRGENNEQFF

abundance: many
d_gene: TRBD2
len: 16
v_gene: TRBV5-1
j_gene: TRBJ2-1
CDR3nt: TGCGCCAGCACCACCACTACGACTAGCGGGTACAATGAGCAGTTCTTC
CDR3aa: CASTTTTTSGYNEQFF

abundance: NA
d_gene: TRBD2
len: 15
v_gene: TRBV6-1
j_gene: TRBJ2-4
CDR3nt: TGTGCCAGCGGCGAGCGGGGGATTGCCAAAAACATTCAGTACTTC
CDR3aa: CASGERGIAKNIQYF